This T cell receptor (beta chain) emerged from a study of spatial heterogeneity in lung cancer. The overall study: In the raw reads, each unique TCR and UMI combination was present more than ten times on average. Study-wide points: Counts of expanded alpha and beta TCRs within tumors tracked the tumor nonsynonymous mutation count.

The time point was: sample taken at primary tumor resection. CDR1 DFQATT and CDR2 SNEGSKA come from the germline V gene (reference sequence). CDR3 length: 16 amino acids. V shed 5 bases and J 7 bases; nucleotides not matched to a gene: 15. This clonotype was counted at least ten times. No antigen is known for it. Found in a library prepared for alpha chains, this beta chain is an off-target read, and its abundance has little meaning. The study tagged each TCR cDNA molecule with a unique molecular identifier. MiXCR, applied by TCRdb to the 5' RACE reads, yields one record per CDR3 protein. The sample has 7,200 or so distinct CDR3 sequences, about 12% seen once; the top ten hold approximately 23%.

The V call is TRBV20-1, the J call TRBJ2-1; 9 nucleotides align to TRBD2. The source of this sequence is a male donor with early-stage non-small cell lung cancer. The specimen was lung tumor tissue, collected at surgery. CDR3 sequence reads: CSAQRAGGRIGNEQFF. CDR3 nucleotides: TGCAGTGCTCAGAGGGCGGGAGGGCGGATAGGGAATGAGCAGTTCTTC.